This TCR beta chain was obtained from a study of blood T cell repertoires in COVID-19. As for the study in general: The United States, Italy and Spain supplied acute and convalescent COVID-19 samples. T cells, B-cell-depleted T cells, or PBMCs provided the cDNA or gDNA that served as material.

This CDR3 has 13 amino acids. Deletions cut 2 bases from V and 5 bases from J, with 10 bases between. Looked up from germline, CDR1 is SGHTA and CDR2 is FQGTGA. The repertoire was sequenced with immunoSEQ multiplex PCR; TCRdb's copy has only in-frame clones and lacks some. The repertoire includes more than 70,000 clones, approximately 80% of them detected once, and 10% sits in the top ten. This chain uses TRBV7-3 with TRBJ2-7, with D perhaps matching TRBD1 (5 bases). The source material was peripheral blood. The source of this sequence is a woman between 70 and 85 years old with acute or convalescent COVID-19. CDR3 amino acids: CASSLSDRHEQYF. The DNA for the CDR3 is TGTGCCAGCAGCTTATCCGACAGACACGAGCAGTACTTC.